The 8 T cell receptor beta chains reported below all come from one sample, sequenced in a study of Ad26.COV2.S vaccination and SARS-CoV-2 variants (dated by TCRdb to the early 2020s). The label giving this sample's treatment or condition can be read as: approximately 18 received Ad26.COV2.S at low or high dose, single or two shots; roughly 5 received placebo; per-sample allocation not given. For vaccine and placebo recipients, the sequenced repertoires came from samples collected on day 63 after the first injection. Library generation was performed with the immunoSEQ multiplex PCR assay. What TCRdb holds here is the immuneACCESS table cut down to in-frame rearrangements. Part of the clones is not present; checked against another copy, under half of the missing clones reflect an unresolved V gene, and the others are unexplained. The sample has 410,000 or so clones on record, 80% to 95% of them singletons. Clones ranked in the top ten supply 1.5% to 2% of the sample.

Sequencing was performed on peripheral blood, taken in a trial of Ad26.COV2.S vaccine versus placebo. Receptors originate from a person between 18 and 59 years old who received the Ad26.COV2.S COVID-19 vaccine or a placebo.

J is TRBJ2-4 and V is TRBV6-1, with 7 bases matching TRBD1. The CDR3 extends over 14 amino acids. Germline V gives CDR1 MNHNS, CDR2 SASEGT. Unmatched junction bases numbered 4, after V lost 0 bases and J lost 8 bases. The CDR3 protein is CASSEAFRGYIQYF. The CDR3 bases are TGTGCCAGCAGTGAAGCGTTCAGGGGGTACATTCAGTACTTC.

The count of this clone is one. The sample contains more than one DNA sequence encoding this CDR3. The chain combines TRBV20-1 with TRBJ2-7; D unclear. The germline V gene encodes CDR1 DFQATT and CDR2 SNEGSKA (reference sequence). CDR3 size: 10 residues. Trimming pared 6 bases from V and 1 base from J, leaving 4 bases between. CDR3 bases: TGCAGTGCGAGATCCTACGAGCAGTACTTC. Translated: CSARSYEQYF.

In this sample, this clone turned up a few times. This chain joins TRBV7-9 and TRBJ1-2; a possible D gene is TRBD1 (5 bases). This CDR3 region has 12 residues. Germline CDR1 is SEHNR and CDR2 is FQNEAQ (reference sequence). Trimming removed 3 bases from V and 8 bases from J, with 10 bases in between. The CDR3 reads CASSFQGEGYTF. CDR3 DNA sequence: TGTGCCAGCAGCTTCCAGGGTGAAGGCTACACCTTC.

The chain couples TRBV5-1 to TRBJ1-6; maybe TRBD1 (5 bases). CDR3 length: 14 amino acids. Trimming shortened V by 2 bases and J by 10 bases, and 13 bases separated the two germline ends. Germline lookup yields CDR1 SGHRS and CDR2 YFSETQ. The CDR3 here is CASSLGTARSPLHF. In nucleotides, the CDR3 is TGCGCCAGCAGCTTAGGGACCGCGAGATCACCCCTCCACTTT.

This clone was observed a handful of times. In nucleotides, the CDR3 is TGTGCCAGCAGCCTGTCGGGGGGGTCCACTGAAGCTTTCTTT. Protein sequence: CASSLSGGSTEAFF. J is TRBJ1-1 and V is TRBV7-9, with a weak D call TRBD1 (5 bases). Trimming cost V 5 bases and J 4 bases, with 14 bases left between them. The CDR3 contains 14 residues. Germline V gives CDR1 SEHNR, CDR2 FQNEAQ (reference sequence).

The chain is built from TRBV5-8 and TRBJ1-4; D not certain. This CDR3 is built from 15 residues. With 4 bases removed from V and 6 bases from J, the gap between germline ends came to 16 bases. Germline CDR1 is SGHTS and CDR2 is YDEGEE. The CDR3 sequence is CASSGRGGSYEKLFF. The CDR3 bases are TGTGCCAGCAGCGGGCGCGGAGGGTCGTATGAAAAACTGTTTTTT.

The chain joins TRBV5-4 to TRBJ2-2; D gene ambiguous. Trimming stripped 2 bases from V and 4 bases from J, with 9 bases between. Germline CDR1 reads SGHNT; CDR2 reads YYREEE (reference sequence). The CDR3 spans 14 residues. CDR3 sequence (DNA): TGTGCCAGCAGCTTCTCCACAATCACCGGGGAGCTGTTTTTT. This sequence encodes CASSFSTITGELFF.

The J gene is TRBJ2-1, the V gene TRBV5-4, with D perhaps TRBD1 (5 bases). The CDR3 sequence is 17 residues long. V lost 4 bases to trimming and J lost 2 bases, with 19 bases between them. Germline values: CDR1 SGHNT, CDR2 YYREEE (reference sequence). This CDR3 reads CASSPWIRVGAYNEQFF. The CDR3 nucleotides are TGTGCCAGCAGCCCTTGGATCCGGGTAGGGGCCTACAATGAGCAGTTCTTC. The variable domain in full, with the rest retrieved from reference TRBV5-4 and TRBJ2-1, is ETGVTQSPTHLIKTRGQQVTLRCSSQSGHNTVSWYQQALGQGPQFIFQYYREEENGRGNFPPRFSGLQFPNYSSELNVNALELDDSALYLCASSPWIRVGAYNEQFFGPGTRLTVL.